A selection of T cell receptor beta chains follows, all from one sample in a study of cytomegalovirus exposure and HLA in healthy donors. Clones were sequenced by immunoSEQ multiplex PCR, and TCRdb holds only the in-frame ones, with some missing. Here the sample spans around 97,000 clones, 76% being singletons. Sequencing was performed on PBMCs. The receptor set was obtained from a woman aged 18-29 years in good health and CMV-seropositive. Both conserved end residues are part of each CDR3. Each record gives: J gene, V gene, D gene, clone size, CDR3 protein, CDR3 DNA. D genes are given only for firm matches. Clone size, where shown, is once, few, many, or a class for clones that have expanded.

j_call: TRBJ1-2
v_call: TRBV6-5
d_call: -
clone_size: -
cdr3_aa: CASSSTGKGGYTF
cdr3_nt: TGTGCCAGCAGTTCCACGGGGAAGGGCGGCTACACCTTC

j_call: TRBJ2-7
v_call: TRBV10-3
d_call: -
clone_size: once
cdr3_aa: CAIRGQTYEQYF
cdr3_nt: TGTGCCATCAGAGGACAGACCTACGAGCAGTACTTC

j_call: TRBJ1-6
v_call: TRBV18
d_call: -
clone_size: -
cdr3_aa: CASSRESSYNSPLHF
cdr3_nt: TGTGCCAGCTCGCGGGAGAGCTCCTATAATTCACCCCTCCACTTT

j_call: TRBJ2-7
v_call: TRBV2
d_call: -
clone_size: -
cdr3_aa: CASSEAHVGASAQYF
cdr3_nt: TGTGCCAGCAGTGAAGCGCACGTGGGAGCAAGCGCGCAGTACTTC

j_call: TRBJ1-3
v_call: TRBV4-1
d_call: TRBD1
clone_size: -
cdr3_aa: CASSQASRGQNTIYF
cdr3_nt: TGCGCCAGCAGCCAAGCTAGCAGGGGGCAAAACACCATATATTTT

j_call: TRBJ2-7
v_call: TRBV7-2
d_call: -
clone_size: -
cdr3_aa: CAVSRRGLVYEQYF
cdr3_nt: TGTGCCGTTTCCAGGAGGGGGCTCGTATACGAGCAGTACTTC

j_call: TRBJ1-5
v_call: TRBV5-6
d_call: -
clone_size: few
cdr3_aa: CASSLAGGQPQHF
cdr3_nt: TGTGCCAGCAGCTTGGCCGGGGGTCAGCCCCAGCATTTT

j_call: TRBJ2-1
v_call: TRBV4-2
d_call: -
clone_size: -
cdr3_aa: CASSQDLLRASYNEQFF
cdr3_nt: TGTGCCAGCAGCCAAGATCTACTGCGGGCCTCCTACAATGAGCAGTTCTTC

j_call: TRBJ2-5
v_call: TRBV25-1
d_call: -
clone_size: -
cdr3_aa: CASSESTRLKETQYF
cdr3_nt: TGTGCCAGCAGTGAATCGACAAGATTGAAGGAGACCCAGTACTTC

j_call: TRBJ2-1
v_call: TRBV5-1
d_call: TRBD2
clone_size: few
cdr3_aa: CASSGGSYLEQFF
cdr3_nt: TGCGCCAGCTCGGGCGGGAGTTACCTTGAGCAGTTCTTC

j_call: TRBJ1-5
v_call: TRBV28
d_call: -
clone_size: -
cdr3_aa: CASSLARREGQPQHF
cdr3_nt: TGTGCCAGCAGTTTGGCCCGCCGGGAGGGACAGCCCCAGCATTTT

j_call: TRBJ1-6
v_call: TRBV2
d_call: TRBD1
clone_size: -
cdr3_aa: CASSDDRGYNSPLHF
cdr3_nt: TGTGCCAGCAGTGATGACAGGGGGTATAATTCACCCCTCCACTTT

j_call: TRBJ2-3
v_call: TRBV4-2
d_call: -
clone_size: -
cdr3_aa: CASSQDPSPEADTQYF
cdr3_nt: TGTGCCAGCAGCCAAGATCCGAGCCCGGAGGCAGATACGCAGTATTTT

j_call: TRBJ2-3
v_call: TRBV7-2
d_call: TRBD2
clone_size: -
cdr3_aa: CASSPREGGTDTQYF
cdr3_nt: TGTGCCAGCAGCCCACGGGAGGGTGGGACAGATACGCAGTATTTT

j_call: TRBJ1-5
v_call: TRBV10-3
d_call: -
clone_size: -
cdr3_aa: CATDSDTTQPQHF
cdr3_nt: TGTGCCACCGACAGCGATACGACTCAGCCCCAGCATTTT

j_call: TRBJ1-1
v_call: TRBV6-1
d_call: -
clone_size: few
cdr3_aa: CASSVHRNTEAFF
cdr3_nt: TGTGCCAGCAGTGTACACAGGAACACTGAAGCTTTCTTT

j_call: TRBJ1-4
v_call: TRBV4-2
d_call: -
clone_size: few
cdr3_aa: CASSPVATNEKLFF
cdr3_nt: TGTGCCAGCAGCCCCGTTGCAACTAATGAAAAACTGTTTTTT

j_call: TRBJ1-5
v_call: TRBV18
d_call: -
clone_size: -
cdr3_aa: CASSPPTSTGNRPQHF
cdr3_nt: TGTGCCAGCTCACCACCTACGTCGACGGGGAATCGGCCCCAGCATTTT

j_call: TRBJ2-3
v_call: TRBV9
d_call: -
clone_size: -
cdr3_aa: CASSAPSGGNTDTQYF
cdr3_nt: TGTGCCAGCAGCGCACCAAGCGGAGGGAACACAGATACGCAGTATTTT

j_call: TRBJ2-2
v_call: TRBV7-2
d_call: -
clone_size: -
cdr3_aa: CASSLNTGELFF
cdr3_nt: TGTGCCAGCAGCCTAAACACCGGGGAGCTGTTTTTT

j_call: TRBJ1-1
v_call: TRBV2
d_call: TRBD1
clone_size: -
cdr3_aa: CASSPDREFTEAFF
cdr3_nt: TGTGCCAGCAGCCCAGACAGGGAGTTCACTGAAGCTTTCTTT

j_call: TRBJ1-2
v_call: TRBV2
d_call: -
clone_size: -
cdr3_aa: CASTPGGIYGYTF
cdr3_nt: TGTGCCAGCACCCCCGGGGGGATTTATGGCTACACCTTC

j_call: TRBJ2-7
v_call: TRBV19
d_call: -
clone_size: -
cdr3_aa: CASSIDRISYEQYF
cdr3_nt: TGTGCCAGTAGTATAGACAGGATCTCCTACGAGCAGTACTTC

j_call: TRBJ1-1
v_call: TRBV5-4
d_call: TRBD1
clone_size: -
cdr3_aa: CASSFTGVLDTEAFF
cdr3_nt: TGTGCCAGCAGTTTCACAGGGGTTCTAGACACTGAAGCTTTCTTT

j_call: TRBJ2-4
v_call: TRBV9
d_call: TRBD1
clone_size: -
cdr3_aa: CASSVGTGIGNIQYF
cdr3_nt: TGTGCCAGCAGCGTTGGGACAGGGATAGGGAACATTCAGTACTTC

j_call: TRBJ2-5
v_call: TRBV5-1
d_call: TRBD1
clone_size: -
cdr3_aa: CASSLAGGARETQYF
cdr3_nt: TGCGCCAGCAGCTTGGCAGGGGGCGCACGGGAGACCCAGTACTTC

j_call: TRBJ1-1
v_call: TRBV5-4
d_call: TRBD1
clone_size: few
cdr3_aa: CASSSGTGGLNTEAFF
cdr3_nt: TGTGCCAGCAGCTCTGGAACAGGGGGTTTGAACACTGAAGCTTTCTTT

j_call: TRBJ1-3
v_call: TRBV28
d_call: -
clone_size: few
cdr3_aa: CASSFGDSGNTIYF
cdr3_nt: TGTGCCAGCAGTTTTGGGGACTCGGGGAACACCATATATTTT